Listed here are 2 T cell receptor beta chains from one sample, sequenced in a study of blood T cells in healthy people across ages. For the second PCR, which ran for about 6 to 12 cycles, a sample-barcoded 5' primer and a J-beta primer mix were used. TCRdb re-called the 5' RACE reads through MiXCR, storing one row per CDR3 protein. Among hundreds of thousands of distinct CDR3 sequences listed, around 30% were seen once. The sequencing input was blood. These TCRs come from an elderly woman in good health.

This clonotype has more than one count but fewer than ten. J is TRBJ2-5 and V is TRBV11-3; D ambiguous. The germline V gene encodes CDR1 SGHNT and CDR2 YENEEA. The V gene lost 1 base and the J gene lost 11 bases, with 20 bases spanning the gap. The CDR3 is 15 residues long. The CDR3 sequence: CASSLGGNGVNEQYF. In DNA form, the CDR3 reads TGTGCCAGCAGCTTAGGTGGGAACGGTGTCAATGAGCAGTACTTC.

At least ten counts were recorded for this clonotype. The CDR3 DNA reads TGTGCCAGCAGTGATACCAGGTTCACCTACGAGCAGTACTTC. Its translation is CASSDTRFTYEQYF. This sequence joins TRBV25-1 and TRBJ2-7, with D unresolved. Germline loops: CDR1 MGHDK, CDR2 SYGVNS. V was cut by 3 bases and J by 2 bases, with 11 bases left in between. The CDR3 length is 14 residues.